This T cell receptor beta chain stems from a study of shared clonotypes between healthy human individuals. CDR1 is LGHNT and CDR2 is FRNRAP in the germline V gene. This CDR3 region has 17 residues. With 1 base clipped from V and 6 bases from J, the junction kept 5 bases outside the gene matches. The investigators split CD4+ cells into a CD45RA+ naive subset and a CD45RA-negative memory subset. Sorted subsets were amplified in replicate PCRs using 200 ng DNA, some 31,000 T cell genomes. Repertoires were generated with immunoSEQ multiplex PCR, while TCRdb's copy carries only in-frame clones and drops some. The data hold about 1 million clones, with roughly 75% observed a single time.

The sequencing sample was made of memory CD4+ T cells sorted from blood. As for subset: CD45RA-negative fraction. The rearrangement joins TRBV12-5 to TRBJ2-1, with 14 bases that match TRBD2. The sequence derives from a man younger than 35 in good health. DNA of the CDR3: TGTGCTAGTGGTTTGGGGAAGGGGACTAGCGGGAGCAATGAGCAGTTCTTC. This gives the protein CASGLGKGTSGSNEQFF.